Described below is a single T cell receptor beta chain sequence and its context. This record belongs to a study of T cell changes during pregnancy in multiple sclerosis. In germline, CDR1 is SGHTA, CDR2 FQGTGA. The CDR3 consists of 13 residues. V was clipped by 5 bases and J by 10 bases, with 17 bases between them. Profiled with immunoSEQ multiplex PCR; TCRdb holds only in-frame clones, not every one. The sample lists 33,000 or so clones; approximately 89% were seen once. The receptor was derived from a female donor with multiple sclerosis, enrolled in a pregnancy study. The rearrangement uses TRBV7-3 and TRBJ2-5; a weak D match, TRBD1 (5 bases). The input for sequencing was CD8+ T cells from peripheral blood mononuclear cells, taken in the second trimester of pregnancy. CDR3 region: CASSTTGTGDQYF. The DNA of the CDR3 is TGTGCCAGCAGCACCACAGGAACTGGTGACCAGTACTTC.